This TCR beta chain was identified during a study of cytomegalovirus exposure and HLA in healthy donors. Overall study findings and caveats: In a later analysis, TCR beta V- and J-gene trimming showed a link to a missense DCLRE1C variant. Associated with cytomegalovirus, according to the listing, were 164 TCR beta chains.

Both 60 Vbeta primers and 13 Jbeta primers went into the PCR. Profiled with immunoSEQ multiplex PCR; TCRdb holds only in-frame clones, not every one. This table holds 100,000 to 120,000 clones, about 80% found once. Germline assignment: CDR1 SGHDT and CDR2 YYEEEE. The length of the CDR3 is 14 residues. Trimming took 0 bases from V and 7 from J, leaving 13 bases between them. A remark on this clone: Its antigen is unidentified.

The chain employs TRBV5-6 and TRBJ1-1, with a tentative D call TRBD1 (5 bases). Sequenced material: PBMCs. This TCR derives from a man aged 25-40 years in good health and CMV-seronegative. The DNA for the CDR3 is TGTGCCAGCAGCTTGGCCACCGGGGGTGTTGAAGCTTTCTTT. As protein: CASSLATGGVEAFF.